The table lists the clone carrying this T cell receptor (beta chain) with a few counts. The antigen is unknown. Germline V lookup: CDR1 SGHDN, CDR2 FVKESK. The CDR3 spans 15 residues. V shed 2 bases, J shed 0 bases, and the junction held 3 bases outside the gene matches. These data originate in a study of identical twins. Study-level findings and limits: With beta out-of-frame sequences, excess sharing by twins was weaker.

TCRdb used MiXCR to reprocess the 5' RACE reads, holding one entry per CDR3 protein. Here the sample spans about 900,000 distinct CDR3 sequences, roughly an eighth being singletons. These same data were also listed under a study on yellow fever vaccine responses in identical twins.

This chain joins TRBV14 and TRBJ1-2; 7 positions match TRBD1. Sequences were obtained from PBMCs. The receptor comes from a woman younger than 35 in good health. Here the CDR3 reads CASSQRDSPNYGYTF. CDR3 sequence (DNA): TGTGCCAGCAGCCAACGGGACAGCCCTAACTATGGCTACACCTTC.